This T cell receptor beta chain emerged from a study of preoperative IRX-2 immunotherapy in early breast cancer. V was trimmed by 2 bases and J by 3 bases, leaving 10 bases between them. The CDR3 loop spans 14 amino acids. Looked up from germline, CDR1 is MNHEY and CDR2 is SVGAGI. The method was immunoSEQ multiplex PCR; TCRdb's version includes in-frame clones alone and lacks a portion of them. The repertoire has roughly 25,000 clones, more than 80% of them found once; the top ten carry approximately 9%. As to treatment: preoperative locoregional IRX-2 cytokine immunotherapy. Sequenced material: tumor tissue, taken after IRX-2 immunotherapy. This clonotype was obtained from a human donor with breast cancer. This sequence joins TRBV6-5 and TRBJ1-1, with D possibly matching TRBD1 (6 bases). The CDR3 sequence: CASSYLRGYTEAFF. Here the CDR3 DNA reads TGTGCCAGCAGTTACCTCAGGGGCTACACTGAAGCTTTCTTT.